The entry below gives a single T cell receptor (beta chain) sequence along with its context. Its antigen is unknown. The protocol was immunoSEQ multiplex PCR, while the TCRdb copy is restricted to in-frame clones and leaves out a portion. The sample yields 2.5 million or so clones, more than 80% seen once. This entry belongs to a study of shared clonotypes between healthy human individuals. V shed 6 bases and J 4 bases; nucleotides not matched to a gene: 8. CDR1 is MRHNA and CDR2 is SNTAGT in the germline V gene. This CDR3 contains 17 residues. Findings and caveats of the study: An anticipated effect of sequencing depth on clonotype sharing among donors was recognized.

Splitting the CD4+ cells yielded a CD45RA+ naive subset and a CD45RA-negative memory subset. The receptor was derived from a man aged 18 to 29 in good health. Sequences were obtained from naive CD4+ T cells sorted from blood. The subset is: CD45RA+ positively selected. The V call is TRBV6-4, the J call TRBJ2-1; 14 bases are shared with TRBD2. CDR3 sequence (DNA): TGTGCCAGCAGCCCGGGGACTAGCGGGGGAACTTACAATGAGCAGTTCTTC. It translates to CASSPGTSGGTYNEQFF.